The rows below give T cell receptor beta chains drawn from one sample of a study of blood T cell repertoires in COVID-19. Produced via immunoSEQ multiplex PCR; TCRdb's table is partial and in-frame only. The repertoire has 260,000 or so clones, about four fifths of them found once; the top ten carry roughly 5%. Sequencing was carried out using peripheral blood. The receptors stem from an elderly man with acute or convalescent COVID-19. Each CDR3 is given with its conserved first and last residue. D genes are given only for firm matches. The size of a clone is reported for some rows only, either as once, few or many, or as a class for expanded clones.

cdr3_aa: CASSYSDRLPQHF
cdr3_nt: TGTGCCAGCAGTTACTCAGACAGGCTCCCTCAGCATTTT
cdr3_length: 13
clone_size: few
j_call: TRBJ1-5
d_call: NA
v_call: TRBV6-5

cdr3_aa: CASSWRARTYNEQFF
cdr3_nt: TGCGCCAGCAGCTGGAGGGCCAGGACCTACAATGAGCAGTTCTTC
cdr3_length: 15
clone_size: few
j_call: TRBJ2-1
d_call: NA
v_call: TRBV5-1

cdr3_aa: CASTPPARFSPLHF
cdr3_nt: TGTGCCAGCACCCCTCCCGCGAGGTTTTCACCCCTCCACTTT
cdr3_length: 14
clone_size: NA
j_call: TRBJ1-6
d_call: NA
v_call: TRBV6-2/TRBV6-3

cdr3_aa: CATSDHYEQYF
cdr3_nt: TGTGCCACCAGTGACCACTACGAGCAGTACTTC
cdr3_length: 11
clone_size: NA
j_call: TRBJ2-7
d_call: NA
v_call: TRBV24-1

cdr3_aa: CASSPAPGDYEQYF
cdr3_nt: TGTGCCAGCAGCCCAGCCCCGGGGGACTACGAGCAGTACTTC
cdr3_length: 14
clone_size: few
j_call: TRBJ2-7
d_call: NA
v_call: TRBV11-1

cdr3_aa: CAWTTGTGASPLHF
cdr3_nt: TGTGCCTGGACCACCGGGACAGGGGCTTCACCCCTCCACTTT
cdr3_length: 14
clone_size: few
j_call: TRBJ1-6
d_call: TRBD1
v_call: TRBV30

cdr3_aa: CASGQGKMENIQYF
cdr3_nt: TGTGCCAGCGGACAGGGGAAAATGGAAAACATTCAGTACTTC
cdr3_length: 14
clone_size: NA
j_call: TRBJ2-4
d_call: TRBD1
v_call: TRBV6-6

cdr3_aa: CASSFSGATDTQYF
cdr3_nt: TGTGCCAGCAGCTTCAGCGGAGCCACAGATACGCAGTATTTT
cdr3_length: 14
clone_size: NA
j_call: TRBJ2-3
d_call: NA
v_call: TRBV7-9

cdr3_aa: CASSATVNTEAFF
cdr3_nt: TGTGCCAGCAGTGCGACAGTGAACACTGAAGCTTTCTTT
cdr3_length: 13
clone_size: NA
j_call: TRBJ1-1
d_call: NA
v_call: TRBV2

cdr3_aa: CASSQGTEAFF
cdr3_nt: TGTGCCAGCAGTCAGGGAACTGAAGCTTTCTTT
cdr3_length: 11
clone_size: NA
j_call: TRBJ1-1
d_call: NA
v_call: TRBV12-3/TRBV12-4

cdr3_aa: CASSQGQGAYQPQHF
cdr3_nt: TGTGCCAGCAGCCAGGGACAGGGGGCTTATCAGCCCCAGCATTTT
cdr3_length: 15
clone_size: few
j_call: TRBJ1-5
d_call: TRBD1
v_call: TRBV3-1/TRBV3-2

cdr3_aa: CASSPRGGDYGYTF
cdr3_nt: TGTGCCAGCAGCCCCCGAGGGGGGGACTATGGCTACACCTTC
cdr3_length: 14
clone_size: NA
j_call: TRBJ1-2
d_call: NA
v_call: TRBV5-4

cdr3_aa: CSVSTGLTDTQYF
cdr3_nt: TGCAGCGTATCTACGGGACTCACAGATACGCAGTATTTT
cdr3_length: 13
clone_size: NA
j_call: TRBJ2-3
d_call: NA
v_call: TRBV29-1

cdr3_aa: CASSFGTSGRSSYNEQFF
cdr3_nt: TGTGCCAGCAGTTTCGGGACTAGCGGGAGGAGCTCCTACAATGAGCAGTTCTTC
cdr3_length: 18
clone_size: NA
j_call: TRBJ2-1
d_call: TRBD2
v_call: TRBV27

cdr3_aa: CASRRGQGHTGELFF
cdr3_nt: TGCGCCAGCAGACGTGGACAGGGTCACACCGGGGAGCTGTTTTTT
cdr3_length: 15
clone_size: NA
j_call: TRBJ2-2
d_call: TRBD1
v_call: TRBV5-1

cdr3_aa: CASSSQGVTDTQYF
cdr3_nt: TGTGCCAGCAGTTCACAGGGGGTCACAGATACGCAGTATTTT
cdr3_length: 14
clone_size: few
j_call: TRBJ2-3
d_call: TRBD1
v_call: TRBV2

cdr3_aa: CSASRSGSFLEQFF
cdr3_nt: TGCAGTGCTAGTCGTAGCGGGAGTTTTCTTGAGCAGTTCTTC
cdr3_length: 14
clone_size: NA
j_call: TRBJ2-1
d_call: TRBD2
v_call: TRBV20-1

cdr3_aa: CASSMVGAGLSGELFF
cdr3_nt: TGTGCCAGTAGTATGGTCGGAGCAGGGTTGAGCGGGGAGCTGTTTTTT
cdr3_length: 16
clone_size: NA
j_call: TRBJ2-2
d_call: NA
v_call: TRBV19

cdr3_aa: CASSLPDRQAFF
cdr3_nt: TGTGCCAGCAGTTTACCGGACAGACAAGCTTTCTTT
cdr3_length: 12
clone_size: once
j_call: TRBJ1-1
d_call: NA
v_call: TRBV28

cdr3_aa: CASSSGAPDTQYF
cdr3_nt: TGTGCCAGCAGCTCCGGAGCCCCGGATACGCAGTATTTT
cdr3_length: 13
clone_size: NA
j_call: TRBJ2-3
d_call: NA
v_call: TRBV7-2

cdr3_aa: CASALQGAVDYGYTF
cdr3_nt: TGTGCCAGCGCCTTACAGGGGGCCGTGGACTATGGCTACACCTTC
cdr3_length: 15
clone_size: NA
j_call: TRBJ1-2
d_call: TRBD1
v_call: TRBV18

cdr3_aa: CASSRALEETQYF
cdr3_nt: TGTGCCAGCAGCCGAGCCTTGGAGGAGACCCAGTACTTC
cdr3_length: 13
clone_size: NA
j_call: TRBJ2-5
d_call: NA
v_call: TRBV4-2

cdr3_aa: CASREGGILNSPLHF
cdr3_nt: TGTGCCAGTAGAGAGGGAGGGATACTGAATTCACCCCTCCACTTT
cdr3_length: 15
clone_size: NA
j_call: TRBJ1-6
d_call: NA
v_call: TRBV19

cdr3_aa: CASSPGGTSSYNEQFF
cdr3_nt: TGTGCCAGCAGCCCTGGGGGGACGAGCTCCTACAATGAGCAGTTCTTC
cdr3_length: 16
clone_size: NA
j_call: TRBJ2-1
d_call: NA
v_call: TRBV7-6

cdr3_aa: CASSSPGNYNSPLHF
cdr3_nt: TGTGCCAGCAGTTCGCCGGGGAACTATAATTCACCCCTCCACTTT
cdr3_length: 15
clone_size: once
j_call: TRBJ1-6
d_call: NA
v_call: TRBV28

cdr3_aa: CASRRTVSNQPQHF
cdr3_nt: TGTGCCAGCAGACGGACAGTTAGCAATCAGCCCCAGCATTTT
cdr3_length: 14
clone_size: NA
j_call: TRBJ1-5
d_call: NA
v_call: TRBV2

cdr3_aa: CASSLWGRQGGSYEQYF
cdr3_nt: TGTGCCAGCAGTTTATGGGGACGTCAAGGGGGCTCCTACGAGCAGTACTTC
cdr3_length: 17
clone_size: NA
j_call: TRBJ2-7
d_call: NA
v_call: TRBV28

cdr3_aa: CASSRNLDRVSYGYTF
cdr3_nt: TGTGCCAGCTCACGAAACCTGGACAGGGTGAGCTATGGCTACACCTTC
cdr3_length: 16
clone_size: NA
j_call: TRBJ1-2
d_call: TRBD1
v_call: TRBV18

cdr3_aa: CASSQGDSLNTGELFF
cdr3_nt: TGTGCCAGCAGCCAGGGGGACAGCTTAAACACCGGGGAGCTGTTTTTT
cdr3_length: 16
clone_size: NA
j_call: TRBJ2-2
d_call: TRBD1
v_call: TRBV3-1/TRBV3-2

cdr3_aa: CASSPGWDEQFF
cdr3_nt: TGCGCCAGCAGCCCCGGGTGGGATGAGCAGTTCTTC
cdr3_length: 12
clone_size: NA
j_call: TRBJ2-1
d_call: NA
v_call: TRBV5-1

cdr3_aa: CASSSTGHPLHF
cdr3_nt: TGTGCCAGCAGTTCTACAGGGCACCCCCTCCACTTT
cdr3_length: 12
clone_size: NA
j_call: TRBJ1-6
d_call: NA
v_call: TRBV6-5

cdr3_aa: CSVDTGLGGNEQFF
cdr3_nt: TGCAGCGTCGATACGGGACTAGGAGGCAATGAGCAGTTCTTC
cdr3_length: 14
clone_size: few
j_call: TRBJ2-1
d_call: TRBD2
v_call: TRBV29-1

cdr3_aa: CATSRDKSPGLAGVETQYF
cdr3_nt: TGTGCCACCAGCAGAGATAAGTCCCCCGGACTAGCGGGGGTAGAGACCCAGTACTTC
cdr3_length: 19
clone_size: NA
j_call: TRBJ2-5
d_call: TRBD2
v_call: TRBV15

cdr3_aa: CASSLGLAGELDTQYF
cdr3_nt: TGCGCCAGCAGCTTGGGGCTAGCGGGAGAGCTCGATACGCAGTATTTT
cdr3_length: 16
clone_size: NA
j_call: TRBJ2-3
d_call: TRBD2
v_call: TRBV5-1

cdr3_aa: CASRRVGAGYTF
cdr3_nt: TGTGCCAGCAGAAGAGTGGGAGCTGGCTACACCTTC
cdr3_length: 12
clone_size: NA
j_call: TRBJ1-2
d_call: NA
v_call: TRBV2

cdr3_aa: CASSLGTGTTEAFF
cdr3_nt: TGTGCCAGCAGCCTAGGGACAGGAACCACTGAAGCTTTCTTT
cdr3_length: 14
clone_size: NA
j_call: TRBJ1-1
d_call: TRBD1
v_call: TRBV11-1

cdr3_aa: CATSDLGGPGGADTQYF
cdr3_nt: TGTGCCACCAGTGATTTGGGGGGACCGGGGGGCGCAGATACGCAGTATTTT
cdr3_length: 17
clone_size: NA
j_call: TRBJ2-3
d_call: NA
v_call: TRBV24-1